This TCR beta chain came from a study of T cell responses to AZD1222 COVID-19 vaccine. A remark on this clone: Its antigen is undetermined.

Study-level results: Recipients of AZD1222 seropositive at baseline numbered only five or six. The breadth and depth of Spike-specific TCRs increased once two AZD1222 doses had been given. Spike was spanned by vaccine-associated CD4 TCRs, with dominance at 160-218 and 743-854.

V was pared by 5 bases and J by 2 bases, with 13 bases between. This CDR3 region has 14 residues. Germline CDR1 and CDR2: SGHAT and FQNNGV. TCRdb's copy holds only in-frame clones and misses some; the assay was immunoSEQ multiplex PCR. This table holds 150,000 or so clones, about 89% found once. The starting material was peripheral blood, obtained on day 0 of MenACWY control vaccination. The origin of this receptor is an adult in good health. The rearrangement links TRBV11-2 to TRBJ2-7; D is perhaps TRBD1 (6 bases). The CDR3 sequence: CASSNRDNPYEQYF. CDR3 coding DNA: TGTGCCAGCAGCAACCGGGACAATCCCTACGAGCAGTACTTC.